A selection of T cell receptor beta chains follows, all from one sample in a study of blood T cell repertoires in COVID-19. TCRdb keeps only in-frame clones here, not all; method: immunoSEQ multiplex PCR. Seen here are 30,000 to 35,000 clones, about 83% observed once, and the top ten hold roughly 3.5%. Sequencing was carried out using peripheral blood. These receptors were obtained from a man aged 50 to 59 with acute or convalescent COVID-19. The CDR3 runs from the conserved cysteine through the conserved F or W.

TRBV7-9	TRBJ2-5	CASSLARTGPQETQYF
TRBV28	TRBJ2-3	CASSLEVQTADTQYF
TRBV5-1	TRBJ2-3	CASSLSREITDTQYF
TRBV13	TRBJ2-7	CASSPGYEQYF
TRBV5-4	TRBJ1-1	CASSPGQGNTEAFF
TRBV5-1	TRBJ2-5	CASTREQGAEETQYF
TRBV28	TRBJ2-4	CASSFDGIQYF
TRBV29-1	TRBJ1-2	CSVAVRAGYGYTF
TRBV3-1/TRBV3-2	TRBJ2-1	CASSQETEAPYNEQFF
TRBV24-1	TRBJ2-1	CATSDPDRGPYNEQFF
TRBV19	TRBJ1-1	CASSFQGSRANTEAFF
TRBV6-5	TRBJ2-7	CASSYSSYGGYEQYF
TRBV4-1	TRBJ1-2	CASSQGQGQNYGYTF
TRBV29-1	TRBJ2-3	CSVARTDTQYF
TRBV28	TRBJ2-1	CASSLWDRGDEQFF
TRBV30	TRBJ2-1	CAWSQWASGDNEQFF
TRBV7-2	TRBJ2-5	CASSLTGTHQETQYF
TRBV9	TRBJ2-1	CASSPQGSAFYNEQFF
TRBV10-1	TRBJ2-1	CASSVDQGGNNEQFF
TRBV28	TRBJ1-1	CASRSGTEAFF
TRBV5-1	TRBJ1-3	CASSSGQISGNTIYF
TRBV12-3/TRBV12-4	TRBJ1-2	CASRTTGSGYTF
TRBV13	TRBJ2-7	CASSLALGLTPYEQYF
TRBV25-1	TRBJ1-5	CASRGSSNQPQHF
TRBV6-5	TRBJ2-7	CASRTGDSSSYEQYF
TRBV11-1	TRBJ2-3	CASSRSGGIGVDTQYF
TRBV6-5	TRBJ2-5	CASSPRQGSQETQYF